This T cell receptor beta chain originates from a study of naive and memory T cell subsets. Amplification of ligated cDNA took four PCR rounds with SP2 and nested alpha and beta constant primers. Blood and skin TCR RNA was reverse transcribed with alpha and beta constant primers. Each CDR3 protein gets one entry after TCRdb re-called the UMI-ligation and nested PCR reads with MiXCR. The sample includes around 37,000 distinct CDR3 sequences, approximately 11% of them seen just once. V was shortened by 6 bases and J by 0 bases, with 20 bases between the two germline ends. The CDR3 loop spans 16 amino acids. Germline-derived CDR1 and CDR2 are SQVTM and ANQGSEA. Study-wide points: This RNA-based method may be sensitive to activation-related transcript changes. More TCRs at tuberculin sites were read as hypersensitivity T cell infiltration.

This clonotype was counted only a few times. Its antigen is still unknown. As for treatment: skin biopsy from PPD injection site in Mantoux-positive individual. A UMI-containing oligonucleotide was joined by 3' ligation to the TCR cDNA template. This TCR derives from an adult in good health. This material consisted of skin, taken from a tuberculin skin test site. This rearrangement joins TRBV29-1 to TRBJ1-1; maybe TRBD1 (6 bases). The CDR3 here is CSVAQGIQALNTEAFF. The CDR3 DNA sequence: TGCAGCGTCGCCCAGGGGATTCAAGCATTGAACACTGAAGCTTTCTTT.